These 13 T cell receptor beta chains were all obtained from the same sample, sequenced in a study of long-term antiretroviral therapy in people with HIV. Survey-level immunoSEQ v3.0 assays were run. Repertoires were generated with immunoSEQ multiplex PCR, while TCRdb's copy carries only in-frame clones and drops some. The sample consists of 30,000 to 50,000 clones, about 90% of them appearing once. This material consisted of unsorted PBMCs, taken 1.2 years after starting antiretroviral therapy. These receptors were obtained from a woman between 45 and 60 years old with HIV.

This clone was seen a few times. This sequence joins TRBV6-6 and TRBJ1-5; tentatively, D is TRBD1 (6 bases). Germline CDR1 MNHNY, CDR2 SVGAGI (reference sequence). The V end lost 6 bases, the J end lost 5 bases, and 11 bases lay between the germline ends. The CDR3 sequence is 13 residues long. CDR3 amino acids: CASREDSYQPQHF. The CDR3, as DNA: TGTGCCAGCAGAGAGGACAGTTATCAGCCCCAGCATTTT.

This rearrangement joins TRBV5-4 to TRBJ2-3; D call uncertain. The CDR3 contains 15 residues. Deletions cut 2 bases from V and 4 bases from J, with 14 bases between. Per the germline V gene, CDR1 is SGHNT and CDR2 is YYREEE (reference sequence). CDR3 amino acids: CASSLGSDFADTQYF. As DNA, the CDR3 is TGTGCCAGCAGCTTAGGGTCAGATTTCGCAGATACGCAGTATTTT.

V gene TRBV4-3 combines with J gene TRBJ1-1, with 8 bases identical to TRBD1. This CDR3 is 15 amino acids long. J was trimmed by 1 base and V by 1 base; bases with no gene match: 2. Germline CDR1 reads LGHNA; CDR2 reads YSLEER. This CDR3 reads CASSQAGTGNTEAFF. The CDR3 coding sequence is TGCGCCAGCAGCCAAGCCGGGACAGGGAACACTGAAGCTTTCTTT.

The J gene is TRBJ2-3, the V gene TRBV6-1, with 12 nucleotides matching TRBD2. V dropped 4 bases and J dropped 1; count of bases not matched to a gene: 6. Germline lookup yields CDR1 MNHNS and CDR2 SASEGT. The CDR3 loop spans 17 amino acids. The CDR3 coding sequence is TGTGCCAGCAGTGGTACTCCTAGCGGGGGGGGCACAGATACGCAGTATTTT. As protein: CASSGTPSGGGTDTQYF.

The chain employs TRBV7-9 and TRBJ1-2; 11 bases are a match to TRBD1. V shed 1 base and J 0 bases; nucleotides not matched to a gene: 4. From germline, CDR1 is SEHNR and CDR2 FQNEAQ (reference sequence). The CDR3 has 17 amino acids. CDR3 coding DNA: TGTGCCAGCAGCTTAGAGGGACAGGGGGGTCCTAACTATGGCTACACCTTC. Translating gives CASSLEGQGGPNYGYTF.

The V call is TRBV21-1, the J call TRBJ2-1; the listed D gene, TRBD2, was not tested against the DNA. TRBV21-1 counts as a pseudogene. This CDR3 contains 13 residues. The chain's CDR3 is CASSILAADEQFF. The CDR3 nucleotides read TGTGCCAGCAGCATACTAGCGGCCGATGAGCAGTTCTTC.

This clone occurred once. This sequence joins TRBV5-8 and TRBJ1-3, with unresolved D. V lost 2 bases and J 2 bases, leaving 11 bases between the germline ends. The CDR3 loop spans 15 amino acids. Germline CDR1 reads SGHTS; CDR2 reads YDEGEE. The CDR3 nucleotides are TGTGCCAGCAGCTTTACCCTACCTCCTGGAAACACCATATATTTT. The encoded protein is CASSFTLPPGNTIYF.

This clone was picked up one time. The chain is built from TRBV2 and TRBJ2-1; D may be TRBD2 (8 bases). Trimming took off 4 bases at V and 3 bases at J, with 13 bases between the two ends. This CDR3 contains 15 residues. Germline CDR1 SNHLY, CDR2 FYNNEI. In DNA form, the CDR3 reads TGTGCCAGCAGTGGACAGGGACTAGGCTACAATGAGCAGTTCTTC. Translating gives CASSGQGLGYNEQFF. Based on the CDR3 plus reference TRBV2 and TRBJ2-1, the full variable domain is EPEVTQTPSHQVTQMGQEVILRCVPISNHLYFYWYRQILGQKVEFLVSFYNNEISEKSEIFDDQFSVERPDGSNFTLKIRSTKLEDSAMYFCASSGQGLGYNEQFFGPGTRLTVL.

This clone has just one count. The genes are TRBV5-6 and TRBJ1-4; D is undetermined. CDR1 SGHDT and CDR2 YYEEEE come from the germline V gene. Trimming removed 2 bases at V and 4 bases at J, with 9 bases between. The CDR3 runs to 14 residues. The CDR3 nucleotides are TGTGCCAGCAGCTTAAGGGAGATTAATGAAAAACTGTTTTTT. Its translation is CASSLREINEKLFF.

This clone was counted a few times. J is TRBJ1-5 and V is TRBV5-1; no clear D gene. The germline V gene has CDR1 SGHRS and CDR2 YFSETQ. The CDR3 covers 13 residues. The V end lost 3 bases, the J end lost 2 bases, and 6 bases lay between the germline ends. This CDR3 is CASSWDGNQPQHF. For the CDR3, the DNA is TGCGCCAGCAGCTGGGATGGCAATCAGCCCCAGCATTTT.

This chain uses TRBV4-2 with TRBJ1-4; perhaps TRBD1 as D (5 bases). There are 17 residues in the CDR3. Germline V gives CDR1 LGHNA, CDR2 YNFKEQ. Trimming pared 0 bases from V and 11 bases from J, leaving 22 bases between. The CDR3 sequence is CASSQDSRGQVKGKLFF. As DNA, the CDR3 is TGTGCCAGCAGCCAAGATAGTCGAGGGCAGGTGAAGGGGAAACTGTTTTTT.

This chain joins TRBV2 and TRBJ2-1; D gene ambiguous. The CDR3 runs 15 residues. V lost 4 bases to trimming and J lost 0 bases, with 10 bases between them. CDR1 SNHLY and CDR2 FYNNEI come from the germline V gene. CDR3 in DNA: TGTGCCAGCAGTGCGAGACACAGCTCCTACAATGAGCAGTTCTTC. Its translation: CASSARHSSYNEQFF.

The CDR3 DNA is TGCGCCAGCAGCCAAGAACAGGGGGCTCAAGAGCAGTACTTC. It codes for CASSQEQGAQEQYF. The chain has TRBV4-3 and TRBJ2-7; TRBD1 agrees at 9 bases. Germline V lookup: CDR1 LGHNA, CDR2 YSLEER. The CDR3 extends over 14 amino acids. V lost 0 bases and J lost 7; bases outside the gene matches: 4.